This T cell receptor (beta chain) is from a study of T and B cells in COVID-19 patients. Multiplex PCR with BIOMED2 TRB-A/B primer pools amplified TRB rearrangements. TCRdb analysed the multiplex PCR reads with MiXCR anew, one entry per CDR3 protein. Of a few thousand distinct CDR3 sequences listed, roughly 24% were seen once; the top ten hold roughly 66%. Trimming removed 6 bases at V and 4 bases at J, with 16 bases between. Germline V gene sequence: CDR1 DFQATT, CDR2 SNEGSKA (reference sequence). The CDR3 contains 14 residues. Each TRB amplification used roughly 250-550 ng of genomic DNA from blood.

The source of this sequence is a human donor with active COVID-19. J is TRBJ2-1 and V is TRBV20-1, with D maybe TRBD2 (5 bases). The source material was blood. The CDR3 region is CSATPGIGYNEQFF. In nucleotides, the CDR3 is TGCAGTGCCACACCGGGGATAGGTTACAATGAGCAGTTCTTC.